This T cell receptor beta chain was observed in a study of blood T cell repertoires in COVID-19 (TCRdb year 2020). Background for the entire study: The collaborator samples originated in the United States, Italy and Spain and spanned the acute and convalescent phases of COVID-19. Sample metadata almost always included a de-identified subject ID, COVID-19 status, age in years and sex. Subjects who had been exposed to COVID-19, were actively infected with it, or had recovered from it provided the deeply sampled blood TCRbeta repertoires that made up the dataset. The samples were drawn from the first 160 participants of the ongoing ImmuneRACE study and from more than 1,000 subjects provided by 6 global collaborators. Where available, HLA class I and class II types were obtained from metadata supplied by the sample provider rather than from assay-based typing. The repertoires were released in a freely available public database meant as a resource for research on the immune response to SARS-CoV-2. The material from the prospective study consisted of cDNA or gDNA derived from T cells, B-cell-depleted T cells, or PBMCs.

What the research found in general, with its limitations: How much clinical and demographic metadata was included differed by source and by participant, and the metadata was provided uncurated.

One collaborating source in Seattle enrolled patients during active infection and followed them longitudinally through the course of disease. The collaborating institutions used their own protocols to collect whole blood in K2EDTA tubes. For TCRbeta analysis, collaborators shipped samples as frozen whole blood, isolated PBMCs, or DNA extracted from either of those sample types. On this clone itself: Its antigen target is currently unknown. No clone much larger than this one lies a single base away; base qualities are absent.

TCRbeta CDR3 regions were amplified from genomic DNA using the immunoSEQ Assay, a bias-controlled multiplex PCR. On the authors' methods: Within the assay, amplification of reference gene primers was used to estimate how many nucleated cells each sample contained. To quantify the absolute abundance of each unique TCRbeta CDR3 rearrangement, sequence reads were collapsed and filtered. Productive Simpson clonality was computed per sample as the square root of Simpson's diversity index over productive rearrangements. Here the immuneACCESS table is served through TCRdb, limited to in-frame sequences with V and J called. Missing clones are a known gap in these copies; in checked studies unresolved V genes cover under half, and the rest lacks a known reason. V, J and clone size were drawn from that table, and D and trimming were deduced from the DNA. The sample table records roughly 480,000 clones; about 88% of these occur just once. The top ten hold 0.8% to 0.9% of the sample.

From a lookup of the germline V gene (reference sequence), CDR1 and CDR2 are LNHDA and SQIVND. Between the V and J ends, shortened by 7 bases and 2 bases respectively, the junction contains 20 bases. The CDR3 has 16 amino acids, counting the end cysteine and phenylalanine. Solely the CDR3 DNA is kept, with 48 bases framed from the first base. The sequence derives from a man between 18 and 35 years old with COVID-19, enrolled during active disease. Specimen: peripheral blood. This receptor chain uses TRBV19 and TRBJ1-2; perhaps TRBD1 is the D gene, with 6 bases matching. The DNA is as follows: TGTGCCAGTATTTCGGCAGGGACAACTTTGAACTATGGCTACACCTTC. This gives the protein CASISAGTTLNYGYTF.